Below, 13 T cell receptor beta chains from the same sample are listed, as sequenced in a study of T cells in Graves' hyperthyroidism and ophthalmopathy (dated by TCRdb to between 2019 and 2020). The method was multiplex PCR. Sequencing took place on an Illumina HiSeq 2000. The TCR beta CDR3 regions were amplified from the RNA transcripts. A first-round RT-PCR of the TCR CDR3 used the HTBI primer set with the Qiagen OneStep RT-PCR kit. The raw public reads went through TCRdb reprocessing: fastp at Q25, MiXCR clone calling, in-frame beta chains kept. One record per CDR3 amino acid sequence lists the most common genes and DNA. This sample has over 450,000 distinct CDR3 sequences in its table, and approximately 17% of those were observed once. Of the sample, around 17% falls within the top ten clones. The specimen sequenced was blood. The receptors were sampled from a woman aged 18-29 years with Graves' ophthalmopathy.

The rearrangement joins TRBV20-1 to TRBJ2-2; D is possibly TRBD1 (6 bases). The CDR3 is 14 amino acids. Trimming removed 2 bases at V and 6 bases at J, with 13 bases between. Per germline, CDR1 DFQATT and CDR2 SNEGSKA (reference sequence). In DNA form, the CDR3 reads TGCAGTGCTAGACCAATGGACAGTTCCGGGGAGCTGTTTTTT. Protein sequence: CSARPMDSSGELFF.

This clonotype appeared many times. The chain carries TRBV18 and TRBJ2-7; D is ambiguous. This CDR3 comprises 14 residues. V was trimmed by 3 bases and J by 2 bases, leaving 11 bases between them. Per germline, CDR1 KGHSH and CDR2 LQKENI. The CDR3: CASSPQDETYEQYF. The CDR3, as DNA: TGTGCCAGCTCACCCCAGGACGAAACCTACGAGCAGTACTTC.

The genes are TRBV10-3 and TRBJ2-1; no reliable D call. The CDR3 is 13 residues long. V lost 0 bases and J 3 bases, leaving 3 bases between the germline ends. CDR1 is ENHRY, CDR2 SYGVKD, per germline. CDR3 residues: CAISESNYNEQFF. The CDR3 region has the DNA TGTGCCATCAGTGAGTCCAACTACAATGAGCAGTTCTTC.

The CDR3 reads CSAPGTSFPGELFF. The CDR3 coding sequence is TGCAGTGCTCCCGGGACTAGCTTTCCCGGGGAGCTGTTTTTT. The chain has TRBV20-1 and TRBJ2-2, with TRBD2 matching over 9 bases. The junction had 7 bases not matched to a gene; V was cut back by 5 bases and J by 6 bases. The CDR3 has 14 residues. Germline CDR1 is DFQATT and CDR2 is SNEGSKA (reference sequence).

This clonotype was counted ten times or more. The rearrangement joins TRBV7-2 to TRBJ2-7; D is unresolved. Deletions cut 5 bases from V and 1 base from J, with 3 bases between. CDR1 is SGHTA and CDR2 is FQGNSA in the germline V gene. The CDR3 runs 11 residues. CDR3 loop: CASSISYEQYF. Here the CDR3 DNA reads TGTGCCAGCAGCATTTCCTACGAGCAGTACTTC. The full variable domain, completed using reference TRBV7-2 and TRBJ2-7, is GAGVSQSPSNKVTEKGKDVELRCDPISGHTALYWYRQSLGQGLEFLIYFQGNSAPDKSGLPSDRFSAERTGGSVSTLTIQRTQQEDSAVYLCASSISYEQYFGPGTRLTVT.

This clonotype was seen a few times. The V call is TRBV28, the J call TRBJ2-7; possibly TRBD1 or TRBD2 for D (6 bases each). Germline V gene data show CDR1 as MDHEN and CDR2 as SYDVKM. The CDR3 runs 15 residues. The V end lost 6 bases, the J end lost 2 bases, and 17 bases lay between the germline ends. DNA for the CDR3: TGTGCCAGCAGCCAAAGGGGGGCATTAACCTACGAGCAGTACTTC. Translating it yields CASSQRGALTYEQYF.

This clonotype was recorded many times. This chain joins TRBV6-2 or TRBV6-3 and TRBJ2-1; D may be TRBD1 (6 bases). CDR1 is MNHEY and CDR2 is SVGEGT in the germline V gene. This CDR3 is 15 amino acids long. Trimming took off 5 bases at V and 7 bases at J, with 18 bases between the two ends. CDR3 in DNA: TGTGCCAGCAGTCAAGGGGGTTCACCGGGGAATGAGCAGTTCTTC. Translated: CASSQGGSPGNEQFF.

This clonotype was found many times. The chain recombines TRBV7-2 with TRBJ1-3; D is uncertain. V was cut by 1 base and J by 2 bases, with 9 bases left in between. This CDR3 has 15 residues. Germline CDR1 is SGHTA and CDR2 is FQGNSA. The CDR3 loop reads CASSLDSRPGNTIYF. CDR3 nucleotide sequence: TGTGCCAGCAGCTTAGACAGTCGACCTGGAAACACCATATATTTT.

The genes are TRBV20-1 and TRBJ2-1, with 8 nucleotides matching TRBD1. The CDR3 runs to 14 residues. Germline values: CDR1 DFQATT, CDR2 SNEGSKA (reference sequence). With 1 base clipped from V and 6 bases from J, the junction kept 5 bases outside the gene matches. In nucleotides, the CDR3 is TGCAGTGCTAGAGCACAGGGGGTAGGCAATGAGCAGTTCTTC. As protein: CSARAQGVGNEQFF.

Many counts were recorded for this clonotype. The rearrangement joins TRBV10-3 to TRBJ1-1, with D perhaps matching TRBD1 (6 bases). CDR1 and CDR2 from the germline V gene are ENHRY and SYGVKD. The CDR3 contains 13 residues. V was clipped by 11 bases and J by 5 bases, with 18 bases between them. Written as DNA, the CDR3 is TGTGCCTCCTTCAGGGACAAATTAACTGAAGCTTTCTTT. Its protein is CASFRDKLTEAFF.

The chain uses TRBV5-1 and TRBJ2-7; TRBD2 aligns across 12 bases. Germline V gene lookup returns CDR1 SGHRS and CDR2 YFSETQ. V shed 0 bases, J shed 5 bases, and the junction held 9 bases outside the gene matches. This CDR3 is built from 17 residues. CDR3 protein: CASSLDLAGGPRNEQYF. CDR3 DNA sequence: TGCGCCAGCAGCTTGGACCTAGCGGGAGGGCCGAGAAACGAGCAGTACTTC.

The chain links TRBV12-3 or TRBV12-4 to TRBJ2-4, with 8 positions matching TRBD2. V gave up 1 base and J gave up 7 bases; unmatched junction bases: 9. The CDR3 is 16 residues long. CDR3 DNA: TGTGCCAGCAGTTTAGTGCCAGCGGGGGTCACGAACATTCAGTACTTC. Translation gives CASSLVPAGVTNIQYF.

The table lists this clonotype with a few counts. The chain employs TRBV6-1 and TRBJ2-1, with 8 bases identical to TRBD1. The CDR3 extends over 13 amino acids. The ends lost 10 bases at V and 7 bases at J; junction bases unmatched: 9. The germline V gene has CDR1 MNHNS and CDR2 SASEGT. This CDR3 reads CAIGLTGENEQFF. CDR3 bases: TGTGCCATCGGGCTGACAGGGGAGAATGAGCAGTTCTTC.